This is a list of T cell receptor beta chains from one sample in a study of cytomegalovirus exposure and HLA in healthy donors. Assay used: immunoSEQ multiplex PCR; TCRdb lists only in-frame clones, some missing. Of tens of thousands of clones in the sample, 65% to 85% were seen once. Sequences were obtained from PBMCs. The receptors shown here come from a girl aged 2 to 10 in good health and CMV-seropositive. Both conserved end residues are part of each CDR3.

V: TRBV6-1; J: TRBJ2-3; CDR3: CASSEYLFGLLSTDTQYF
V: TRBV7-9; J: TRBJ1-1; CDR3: CASRTGNTEAFF
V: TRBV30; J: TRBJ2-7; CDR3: CAWSVGGSTPYEQYF
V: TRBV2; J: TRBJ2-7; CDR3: CASTLTSYEQYF
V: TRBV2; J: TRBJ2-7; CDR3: CAQARLSYEQYF
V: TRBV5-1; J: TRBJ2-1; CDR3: CASSGPVAVNEQFF
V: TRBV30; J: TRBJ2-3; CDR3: CAWGLASGIGTQYF
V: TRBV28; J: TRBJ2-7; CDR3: CASSFFAGDGEQYF
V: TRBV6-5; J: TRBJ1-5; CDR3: CASSYRDWKNQPQHF
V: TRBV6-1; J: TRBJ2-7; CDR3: CASSEVSLTYEQYF
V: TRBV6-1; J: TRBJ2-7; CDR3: CASSEAQYLETGYEQYF
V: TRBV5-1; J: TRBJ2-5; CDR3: CASSLFGLEADQETQYF
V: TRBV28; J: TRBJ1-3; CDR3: CASGIGGASNVISGNTIYF
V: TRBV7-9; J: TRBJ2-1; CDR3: CASSQTGSRNEQFF
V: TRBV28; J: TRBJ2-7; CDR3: CASSLSLQGNHEQYF
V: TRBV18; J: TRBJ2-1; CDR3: CVSSPVRSSYNEQFF
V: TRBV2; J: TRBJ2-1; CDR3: CASAFGTSTVNEQFF
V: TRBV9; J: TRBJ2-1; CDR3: CASSVGGFSYNEQFF
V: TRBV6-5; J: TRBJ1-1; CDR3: CASSMDRDLTTEAFF
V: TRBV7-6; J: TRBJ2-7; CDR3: CASSPARAYEQYF
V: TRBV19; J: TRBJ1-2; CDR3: CASSLQGDYGYTF
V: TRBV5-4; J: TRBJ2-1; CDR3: CASSWGLGDYNEQFF
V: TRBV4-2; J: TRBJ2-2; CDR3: CASSPPRQANTGELFF
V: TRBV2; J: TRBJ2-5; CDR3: CASNRDGEETQYF
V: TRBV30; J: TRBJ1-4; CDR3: CAWSAQQGANEKLFF
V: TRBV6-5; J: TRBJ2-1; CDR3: CASSYAVLGTGNEQFF
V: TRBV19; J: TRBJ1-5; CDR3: CASSFGQGRKYGNQPQHF
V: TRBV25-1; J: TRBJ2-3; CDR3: CASSPRSSGRAADTQYF
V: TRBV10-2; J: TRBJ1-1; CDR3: CASSARASRGYTEAFF
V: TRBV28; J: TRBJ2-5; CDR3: CASSFAGGSGVSSTQYF
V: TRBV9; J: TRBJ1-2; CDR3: CASSQATPGQTYGYTF
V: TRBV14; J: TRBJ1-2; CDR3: CASSQVGPRDGYTF
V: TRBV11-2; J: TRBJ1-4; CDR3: CASSFLQAREKLFF
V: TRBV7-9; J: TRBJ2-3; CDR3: CASSLSGFLTDTQYF
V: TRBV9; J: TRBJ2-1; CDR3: CASSVVSGSSYNEQFF
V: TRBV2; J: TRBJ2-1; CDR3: CASTLDVAGTNEQFF
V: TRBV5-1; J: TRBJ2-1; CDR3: CASSLVSSGNNEQFF
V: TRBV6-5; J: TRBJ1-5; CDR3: CASSSSSDRYQPQHF
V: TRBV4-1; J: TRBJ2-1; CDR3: CASSQRSGTSGSDEQFF
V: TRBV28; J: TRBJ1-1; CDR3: CASSLIEYVNTEAFF
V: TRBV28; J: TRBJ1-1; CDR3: CASSGIKNTEAFF
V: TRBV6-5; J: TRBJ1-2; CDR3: CASSYDSTDGYTF
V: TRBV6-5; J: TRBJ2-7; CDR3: CASSAGTGASYEQYF
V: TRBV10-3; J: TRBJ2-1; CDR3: CAISESGVGEQFF
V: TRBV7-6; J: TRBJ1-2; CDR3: CASSPGQGRFGYTF
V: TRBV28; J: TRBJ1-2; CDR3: CASSSQVFYGYTF
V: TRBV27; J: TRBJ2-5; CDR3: CASSPRTGKETQYF
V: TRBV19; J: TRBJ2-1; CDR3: CASTPGTNEQFF
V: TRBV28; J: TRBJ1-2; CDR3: CASSFDSTINYGYTF
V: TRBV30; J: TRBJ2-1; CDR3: CAWSVDFGTANEQFF